What follows are 3 T cell receptor beta chains derived from one specimen sequenced in a study of CD8 T cells in Susac syndrome. The authors reverse transcribed roughly 0.5 to 1 ug RNA with random hexamers. TCRdb reprocessed the immunoSEQ multiplex PCR reads via MiXCR and lists one record per CDR3 protein. Found here are more than 110,000 distinct CDR3 sequences, about 94% of them singletons; the top ten hold 0.25% to 0.3%. The sequencing input was CD8+ T cells from PBMCs. These receptors all come from a human donor in good health.

The genes are TRBV29-1 and TRBJ2-1; 8 nucleotides line up with TRBD2. J gave up 6 bases and V 3 bases, and 10 bases lay outside the gene matches. The V gene's germline CDR1 is SQVTM and CDR2 ANQGSEA. This CDR3 region has 15 residues. The CDR3: CSVETSARLLNEQFF. DNA for the CDR3: TGCAGCGTTGAGACTAGCGCAAGGCTACTCAATGAGCAGTTCTTC.

V usage is TRBV29-1 and J usage is TRBJ2-6; TRBD1 is a possible D gene (5 bases). CDR1 is SQVTM, CDR2 ANQGSEA, per germline. The CDR3 is made up of 17 amino acids. The V end lost 0 bases, the J end lost 0 bases, and 12 bases lay between the germline ends. The CDR3 DNA reads as TGCAGCGTTGAAGATGGACACAGAATCTCTGGGGCCAACGTCCTGACTTTC. Translating it yields CSVEDGHRISGANVLTF.

This clonotype was seen once. This rearrangement joins TRBV13 to TRBJ2-7; possibly TRBD2 for D (7 bases). The CDR3 consists of 15 residues. V lost 8 bases, J lost 4 bases, and 21 bases lay in between. The germline gives CDR1 PRHDT, CDR2 FYEKMQ (reference sequence). DNA for the CDR3: TGTGCCAGCCGCTGGCGGGGGCAGGGAGGGTACGAGCAGTACTTC. Its protein product is CASRWRGQGGYEQYF.